Detailed here is one T cell receptor beta chain. The entry originates in a study of T cell changes during pregnancy in multiple sclerosis. CDR1 is SGHVS and CDR2 is FQNEAQ in the germline V gene. V lost 4 bases and J lost 0, with 9 bases in between. This CDR3 comprises 14 residues. Some clones are missing from TCRdb's copy, which holds only in-frame ones; the method was immunoSEQ multiplex PCR. The table lists roughly 40,000 clones, 92% of them singletons. The source is a female donor with multiple sclerosis, enrolled in a pregnancy study. The sample in question was CD8+ T cells from peripheral blood mononuclear cells, obtained in the first trimester of pregnancy. The V and J genes are TRBV7-8 and TRBJ2-5, with a possible D match to TRBD2 (6 bases). CDR3 DNA: TGTGCCAGCAGCTCCCGGGGGTACCAAGAGACCCAGTACTTC. Amino acid sequence: CASSSRGYQETQYF.